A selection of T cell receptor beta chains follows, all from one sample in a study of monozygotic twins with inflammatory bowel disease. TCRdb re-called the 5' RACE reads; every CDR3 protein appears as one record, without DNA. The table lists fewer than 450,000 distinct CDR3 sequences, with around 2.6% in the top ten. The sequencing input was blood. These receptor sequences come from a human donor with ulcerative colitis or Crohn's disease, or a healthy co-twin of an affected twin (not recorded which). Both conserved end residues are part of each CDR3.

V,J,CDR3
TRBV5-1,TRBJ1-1,CASSSQGGNTEAFF
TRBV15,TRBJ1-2,CATSRDWWGYTF
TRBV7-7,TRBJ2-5,CASSGPVTGQVPKTQYF
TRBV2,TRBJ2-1,CASRAFNEQFF
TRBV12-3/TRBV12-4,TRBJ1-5,CASRYRGSNQPQHF
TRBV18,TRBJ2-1,CASSRRGQGSDEQFF
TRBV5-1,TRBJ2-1,CASSPPLPTYNEQFF
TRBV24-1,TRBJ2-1,CATSDPSSGGEGEQFF
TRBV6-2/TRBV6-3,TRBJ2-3,CASSYRPLAGARTDTQYF
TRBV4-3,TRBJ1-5,CARPKGNQPQHF
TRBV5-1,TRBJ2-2,CASSPMGAGRAGELFF
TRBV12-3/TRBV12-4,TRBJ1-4,CASSYGTATNEKLFF
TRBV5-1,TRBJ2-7,CASSSRQGSGEQYF
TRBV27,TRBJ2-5,CASSLWASGGNAQETQYF
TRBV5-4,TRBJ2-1,CASSQGGASSYNEQFF
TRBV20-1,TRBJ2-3,CSANNPYESTDTQYF
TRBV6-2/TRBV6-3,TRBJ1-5,CASSEGQGWDSNQPQHF
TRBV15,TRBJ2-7,CVTSRGTGIDEQYF
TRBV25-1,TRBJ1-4,CASSGREVGEKLFF
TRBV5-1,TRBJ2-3,CASSSGTSGYTDTQYF
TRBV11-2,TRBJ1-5,CASSLGADSSNQPQHF
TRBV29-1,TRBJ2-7,CSVETGGDEQYF
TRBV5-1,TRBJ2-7,CASSLAAAGGYNEQYF
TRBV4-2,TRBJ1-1,CASSQDRRGRTAFF
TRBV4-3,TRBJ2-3,CASSQDLRGKGATDTQYF
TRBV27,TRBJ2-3,CASSLSLLAGDITDTQYF
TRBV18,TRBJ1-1,CASSPPSRGGEAFF
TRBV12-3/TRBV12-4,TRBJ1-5,CASRDDYSNQPQHF
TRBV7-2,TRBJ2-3,CASTRSHSSTDTQYF
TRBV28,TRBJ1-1,CASSLGPPGETEAFF
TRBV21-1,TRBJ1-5,CASSKYVDGTSNQPQHF
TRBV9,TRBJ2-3,CASSGSSTDTQYF
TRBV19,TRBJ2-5,CATRPTSGGRETQYF
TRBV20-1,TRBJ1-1,CSATGDRGDTEAFF
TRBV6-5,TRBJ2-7,CASSYLQPGTYEQYF
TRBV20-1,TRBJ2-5,CSAEPLRDQETQYF
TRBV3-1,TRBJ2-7,CASSRASEQYF
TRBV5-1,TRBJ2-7,CASSSSSYDEQYF
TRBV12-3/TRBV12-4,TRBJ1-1,CASRLQGALSEAFF
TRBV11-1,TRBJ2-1,CASSYRTGANEQFF
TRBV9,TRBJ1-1,CASSVEGTEAFF
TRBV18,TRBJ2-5,CASSLPGTPARETQYF
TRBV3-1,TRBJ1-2,CASSRTDYYGYTF
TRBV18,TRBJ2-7,CASSPPGSNEQYF
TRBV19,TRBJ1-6,CASSIDAAVRNSPLHF